This TCR beta chain was profiled in a study of T cell responses to AZD1222 COVID-19 vaccine. Remarks on this clone: Its antigen is still unknown.

Germline CDR1 reads SGHTA; CDR2 reads FQGNSA. The J segment lost 9 bases and the V segment lost 4 bases, leaving 2 bases of the junction unmatched. The CDR3 covers 11 residues. The study, taken as a whole, reports: There were mostly white British donors and more females than males, and clonal diversity was possibly underestimated. Repertoire sampling occurred only after the peak T cell response.

Sequencing used immunoSEQ multiplex PCR; TCRdb keeps in-frame clones, though not all of them. The repertoire consists of over 100,000 clones, with just under 90% occurring once and the leading ten covering around 12%. Here the sequenced sample was peripheral blood, taken on day 0 of AZD1222 vaccination. The V and J genes are TRBV7-2 and TRBJ2-5; 7 bases align to TRBD1. This clonotype was sampled from an adult in good health. This chain's CDR3 is CASSSTGAQYF. CDR3 DNA: TGTGCCAGCAGCTCAACAGGGGCCCAGTACTTC.